A selection of T cell receptor beta chains follows, all from one sample in a study of blood T cell repertoires in COVID-19. The protocol was immunoSEQ multiplex PCR, while the TCRdb copy is restricted to in-frame clones and leaves out a portion. The sample includes about half a million clones, around 85% of them seen just once. Sequenced: peripheral blood. Source of these receptors: a human donor in a cohort sampled during active COVID-19. Each CDR3 is given with its conserved first and last residue. The order of the fields is J gene, clone size, CDR3 length, D gene, V gene, CDR3 DNA, CDR3 protein. A D gene is named only where the DNA matches it firmly. Clone size is shown for a subset of rows, as once, few, many or a class of expanded clone.

j_call: TRBJ2-2; clone_size: -; cdr3_length: 13; d_call: -; v_call: TRBV18; cdr3_nt: TGTGCCAGCTCCCCAAGTCGGGCCGGGGAGCTGTTTTTT; cdr3_aa: CASSPSRAGELFF
j_call: TRBJ1-2; clone_size: -; cdr3_length: 15; d_call: -; v_call: TRBV5-1; cdr3_nt: TGCGCCAGCAGCTTGGAAGGCAGGGCGGACTATGGCTACACCTTC; cdr3_aa: CASSLEGRADYGYTF
j_call: TRBJ2-6; clone_size: -; cdr3_length: 17; d_call: TRBD2; v_call: TRBV5-1; cdr3_nt: TGCGCCAGCAGCTTGGTGGCTAGCGGTTCTGGGGCCAACGTCCTGACTTTC; cdr3_aa: CASSLVASGSGANVLTF
j_call: TRBJ2-3; clone_size: -; cdr3_length: 13; d_call: TRBD1; v_call: TRBV6-5; cdr3_nt: TGTGCCACCACCAAGACAGGGACAGATACGCAGTATTTT; cdr3_aa: CATTKTGTDTQYF
j_call: TRBJ1-3; clone_size: -; cdr3_length: 14; d_call: -; v_call: TRBV30; cdr3_nt: TGTGCCTTCGCGGCGGGGCACAGTGGAAACACCATATATTTT; cdr3_aa: CAFAAGHSGNTIYF
j_call: TRBJ1-4; clone_size: -; cdr3_length: 16; d_call: -; v_call: TRBV5-6; cdr3_nt: TGTGCCAGCAGCTCTCAAGGGGCAGGCCTTTGGGAAAAACTGTTTTTT; cdr3_aa: CASSSQGAGLWEKLFF
j_call: TRBJ1-1; clone_size: -; cdr3_length: 17; d_call: TRBD1; v_call: TRBV24-1; cdr3_nt: TGTGCCACCAGTGATTTGCAGGGGGGAAGGGCGAACACTGAAGCTTTCTTT; cdr3_aa: CATSDLQGGRANTEAFF
j_call: TRBJ2-1; clone_size: once; cdr3_length: 15; d_call: TRBD2; v_call: TRBV6-4; cdr3_nt: TGTGCCAGCAGTGAGGAACTAGCGAATTACAATGAGCAGTTCTTC; cdr3_aa: CASSEELANYNEQFF
j_call: TRBJ2-3; clone_size: -; cdr3_length: 15; d_call: TRBD2; v_call: TRBV6-5; cdr3_nt: TGTGCCAGCAGGGGACTAGCGGGAAGGTCAGATACGCAGTATTTT; cdr3_aa: CASRGLAGRSDTQYF
j_call: TRBJ2-1; clone_size: -; cdr3_length: 16; d_call: TRBD1; v_call: TRBV27; cdr3_nt: TGTGCCAGCAGTTCGGGACAGGGAGGAAGTTACAATGAGCAGTTCTTC; cdr3_aa: CASSSGQGGSYNEQFF
j_call: TRBJ2-1; clone_size: -; cdr3_length: 15; d_call: TRBD2; v_call: TRBV6-2/TRBV6-3; cdr3_nt: TGTGCCAGCAGTTCAGGACTAGCGGACTACAATGAGCAGTTCTTC; cdr3_aa: CASSSGLADYNEQFF
j_call: TRBJ1-5; clone_size: -; cdr3_length: 14; d_call: TRBD1; v_call: TRBV3-1/TRBV3-2; cdr3_nt: TGTGCCAGCAGCCGAAGGGGGCGCGATCAGCCCCAGCATTTT; cdr3_aa: CASSRRGRDQPQHF
j_call: TRBJ1-2; clone_size: -; cdr3_length: 14; d_call: -; v_call: TRBV28; cdr3_nt: TGTGCCAGCATGGGGGGTGAGGCAGCCTATGGCTACACCTTC; cdr3_aa: CASMGGEAAYGYTF
j_call: TRBJ2-5; clone_size: -; cdr3_length: 13; d_call: -; v_call: TRBV28; cdr3_nt: TGTGCCAGCAGTTTGTCGGGGATGGAGACCCAGTACTTC; cdr3_aa: CASSLSGMETQYF
j_call: TRBJ2-7; clone_size: -; cdr3_length: 16; d_call: TRBD2; v_call: TRBV12-5; cdr3_nt: TGTGCTAGTGGTTTGATCTTAGCGGGAGCGTGGTACGAGCAGTACTTC; cdr3_aa: CASGLILAGAWYEQYF
j_call: TRBJ2-4; clone_size: -; cdr3_length: 14; d_call: -; v_call: TRBV19; cdr3_nt: TGTGCCAGCAAGTCACAGGGAACCAAAAACATTCAGTACTTC; cdr3_aa: CASKSQGTKNIQYF
j_call: TRBJ1-1; clone_size: -; cdr3_length: 15; d_call: TRBD1; v_call: TRBV7-9; cdr3_nt: TGTGCCAGCAGCCCGCGGGACAGGTTAAACACTGAAGCTTTCTTT; cdr3_aa: CASSPRDRLNTEAFF
j_call: TRBJ2-1; clone_size: -; cdr3_length: 13; d_call: TRBD1; v_call: TRBV19; cdr3_nt: TGTGCCAGTACCCTGACAGGGGACCATGAGCAGTTCTTC; cdr3_aa: CASTLTGDHEQFF
j_call: TRBJ1-1; clone_size: -; cdr3_length: 16; d_call: -; v_call: TRBV3-1/TRBV3-2; cdr3_nt: TGTGCCAGCAGCCAGAGCTACAGGGTGGAGCGCACTGAAGCTTTCTTT; cdr3_aa: CASSQSYRVERTEAFF
j_call: TRBJ1-2; clone_size: -; cdr3_length: 11; d_call: TRBD1; v_call: TRBV20-1; cdr3_nt: TGCAGTGTTCGGACAGGGGCTGGCTACACCTTC; cdr3_aa: CSVRTGAGYTF
j_call: TRBJ2-3; clone_size: -; cdr3_length: 20; d_call: TRBD2; v_call: TRBV13; cdr3_nt: TGTGCCAGCAGCTCACCACTTGGGACTAGCGGAGGTGGGAGCACAGATACGCAGTATTTT; cdr3_aa: CASSSPLGTSGGGSTDTQYF
j_call: TRBJ1-2; clone_size: -; cdr3_length: 15; d_call: TRBD1; v_call: TRBV9; cdr3_nt: TGTGCCAGCAGCTTAGGACAGGGAGAGTTTTATGGCTACACCTTC; cdr3_aa: CASSLGQGEFYGYTF
j_call: TRBJ2-5; clone_size: -; cdr3_length: 14; d_call: TRBD1; v_call: TRBV5-1; cdr3_nt: TGCGCCAGCAGCCTGGGACAGCTTCAAGAGACCCAGTACTTC; cdr3_aa: CASSLGQLQETQYF
j_call: TRBJ2-7; clone_size: -; cdr3_length: 12; d_call: TRBD1; v_call: TRBV30; cdr3_nt: TGTGCCTGGGGGACAGTCGACTACGAGCAGTACTTC; cdr3_aa: CAWGTVDYEQYF
j_call: TRBJ1-1; clone_size: once; cdr3_length: 14; d_call: TRBD1; v_call: TRBV2; cdr3_nt: TGTGCCAGCAGGACAGGGTCAGGGATCACTGAAGCTTTCTTT; cdr3_aa: CASRTGSGITEAFF
j_call: TRBJ2-1; clone_size: -; cdr3_length: 14; d_call: TRBD2; v_call: TRBV9; cdr3_nt: TGTGCCAGCAGCGTAGTTGGGACTAGCGAAGAGCAGTTCTTC; cdr3_aa: CASSVVGTSEEQFF
j_call: TRBJ2-7; clone_size: -; cdr3_length: 19; d_call: TRBD2; v_call: TRBV18; cdr3_nt: TGTGCCAGCTCACCAAAGCCTGGTGTAACTAGCGGAAACTCCTACGAGCAGTACTTC; cdr3_aa: CASSPKPGVTSGNSYEQYF